These 28 T cell receptor beta chains were all obtained from the same sample, sequenced in a study of blood T cell repertoires in COVID-19. Assay used: immunoSEQ multiplex PCR; TCRdb lists only in-frame clones, some missing. Of 130,000 to 150,000 clones in the sample, approximately 89% were seen once. Input material: peripheral blood. The receptors stem from a human donor in a cohort sampled during active COVID-19.

The chain links TRBV6-2 or TRBV6-3 to TRBJ2-5; TRBD1 matches 7 bases. CDR3 length: 15 amino acids. The germline gives CDR1 MNHEY, CDR2 SVGEGT. Trimming took 2 bases from V and 7 from J; bases not matched to a gene: 10. Here the CDR3 reads CASSYARDSGGTQYF. CDR3 DNA: TGTGCCAGCAGTTACGCCCGGGACAGCGGTGGGACCCAGTACTTC.

This clone has just one count. The rearrangement joins TRBV7-3 to TRBJ2-2, with 10 bases that match TRBD1. The CDR3 runs to 17 residues. V dropped 6 bases and J dropped 2; count of bases not matched to a gene: 9. The germline CDR1 and CDR2 sequences are SGHTA and FQGTGA. Here the CDR3 DNA reads TGTGCCAGCAGTTCACCGACAGGGGGCCTTAACACCGGGGAGCTGTTTTTT. As protein: CASSSPTGGLNTGELFF.

The V and J genes are TRBV6-6 and TRBJ1-3; weak D call: TRBD1 (6 bases). The V end was cut by 2 bases, the J end by 8 bases, with 7 bases between. Germline V gene data show CDR1 as MNHNY and CDR2 as SVGAGI (reference sequence). The CDR3 sequence is 12 residues long. Written as DNA, the CDR3 is TGTGCCAGCAGTTACGAGGGGGACACCATATATTTT. This encodes CASSYEGDTIYF.

As concerns this clone: Compared with germline, one end of the junction differs, possibly owing to a read error. CDR3 nucleotides: TGTGCCAGCAGCCCAGACCCAGGGGGCCACGAGATTGCCTTC. This encodes CASSPDPGGHEIAF. This chain links TRBV9 with TRBJ1-2, with TRBD1 identical over 8 bases. CDR3 length: 14 amino acids. CDR1 and CDR2 from the germline V gene are SGDLS and YYNGEE.

The rearrangement uses TRBV18 and TRBJ2-6; perhaps TRBD1 as D (6 bases). Germline V CDR1 and CDR2: KGHSH, LQKENI. The CDR3 has 17 amino acids. Trimming pared 1 base from V and 2 bases from J, leaving 12 bases between. As DNA, the CDR3 is TGTGCCAGCTCACCACTCCCACAGGGCGCTGGGGCCAACGTCCTGACTTTC. It specifies CASSPLPQGAGANVLTF.

The chain employs TRBV4-1 and TRBJ2-3; D is possibly TRBD1 (6 bases). The CDR3 is 16 residues long. Germline V gives CDR1 MGHRA, CDR2 YSYEKL. Trimming removed 0 bases at V and 0 bases at J, with 10 bases between. The DNA of the CDR3 is TGCGCCAGCAGCCAAGAGACAGGAGCTAGCACAGATACGCAGTATTTT. Protein: CASSQETGASTDTQYF.

This chain uses TRBV5-4 with TRBJ2-7; TRBD1 matches at 9 bases. The J segment lost 4 bases and the V segment lost 4 bases, leaving 6 bases of the junction unmatched. Germline CDR1 is SGHNT and CDR2 is YYREEE (reference sequence). This CDR3 has 14 residues. The DNA for the CDR3 is TGTGCCAGCAGCCCACAGGGGGCCACTTACGAGCAGTACTTC. Its translation: CASSPQGATYEQYF.

This clone has just a few counts. The chain is built from TRBV15 and TRBJ2-7; D might be TRBD2 (6 bases). Deletions cut 4 bases from V and 0 bases from J, with 16 bases between. The CDR3 covers 16 residues. Germline V gene sequence: CDR1 LNHNV, CDR2 YYDKDF (reference sequence). The CDR3 DNA is TGTGCCACCAGCATCGATGGGCCGGGGGACTCCTACGAGCAGTACTTC. Protein product: CATSIDGPGDSYEQYF.

The rearrangement uses TRBV4-2 and TRBJ1-2; 9 nucleotides match TRBD1. CDR1 and CDR2 from the germline V gene are LGHNA and YNFKEQ. Trimming took 0 bases from V and 7 from J; bases not matched to a gene: 9. This CDR3 is 16 amino acids long. CDR3 coding DNA: TGTGCCAGCAGCCAAGAGATGGGACAGGGCGTTTCTGGCTACACCTTC. As protein: CASSQEMGQGVSGYTF.

The DNA of the CDR3 is TGTGCCAGCAGTTACGTCGACGGAGATAATTCACCCCTCCACTTT. It codes for CASSYVDGDNSPLHF. The V call is TRBV6-2 or TRBV6-3, the J call TRBJ1-6; D is uncertain. CDR1 and CDR2 (germline): MNHEY, SVGEGT. The CDR3 loop spans 15 amino acids. V shed 2 bases and J shed 5 bases, with 10 bases lying between them.

J is TRBJ1-1 and V is TRBV2; D is possibly TRBD1 (5 bases). The germline V gene has CDR1 SNHLY and CDR2 FYNNEI. The CDR3 is 16 residues long. Trimming pared 3 bases from V and 3 bases from J, leaving 17 bases between. The CDR3 is CASSEMGLALDTEAFF. The CDR3 bases are TGTGCCAGCAGTGAGATGGGGCTCGCCTTAGACACTGAAGCTTTCTTT.

This clone was counted a single time. The chain joins TRBV3-1 (or the pseudogene TRBV3-2) to TRBJ2-2; 12 bases are shared with TRBD2. Germline V gives CDR1 LGHDT, CDR2 YNNKEL (reference sequence). With V trimmed by 4 bases and J by 6 bases, 3 bases remained unmatched. This CDR3 has 15 amino acids. CDR3 protein: CASSPPSGGAGELFF. CDR3 coding DNA: TGTGCCAGCAGCCCCCCTAGCGGGGGGGCCGGGGAGCTGTTTTTT.

The chain recombines TRBV3-1 (or the pseudogene TRBV3-2) with TRBJ1-3; D not certain. Per the germline V gene, CDR1 is LGHDT and CDR2 is YNNKEL (reference sequence). This CDR3 spans 12 amino acids. V lost 4 bases and J lost 4, with 5 bases in between. In nucleotides, the CDR3 is TGTGCCAGCAGCCCCTCGGGAAACACCATATATTTT. Its protein product is CASSPSGNTIYF.

The CDR3 DNA reads as TGTGCCAGCAGTTCCCGGGACTCAAGGGAAAACAATGAGCAGTTCTTC. Translating it yields CASSSRDSRENNEQFF. The chain is built from TRBV27 and TRBJ2-1; maybe TRBD2 (6 bases). V lost 4 bases, J lost 5 bases, and 18 bases lay in between. CDR1 is MNHEY, CDR2 SMNVEV, per germline (reference sequence). CDR3 length equals 16 residues.

The chain is built from TRBV9 and TRBJ1-6; TRBD1 might be the D (6 bases). Trimming cost V 1 base and J 10 bases, with 15 bases left between them. Germline V gene sequence: CDR1 SGDLS, CDR2 YYNGEE. The CDR3 has 15 residues. The CDR3 coding sequence is TGTGCCAGCAGCGTAACAGGGACGGTAGAATCACCCCTCCACTTT. This sequence encodes CASSVTGTVESPLHF. Full variable domain (rest looked up from reference TRBV9 and TRBJ1-6): DSGVTQTPKHLITATGQRVTLRCSPRSGDLSVYWYQQSLDQGLQFLIQYYNGEERAKGNILERFSAQQFPDLHSELNLSSLELGDSALYFCASSVTGTVESPLHFGNGTRLTVT.

This chain connects TRBV6-5 to TRBJ2-2; D possibly corresponds to TRBD1 (5 bases). The CDR3 extends over 15 amino acids. Germline V gene data show CDR1 as MNHEY and CDR2 as SVGAGI. V was clipped by 7 bases and J by 0 bases, with 12 bases between them. CDR3 sequence reads: CASKLAGTNTGELFF. CDR3 DNA sequence: TGTGCCAGCAAGCTGGCAGGGACGAACACCGGGGAGCTGTTTTTT.

The chain is built from TRBV10-2 and TRBJ2-3; 7 bases agree with TRBD2. The V segment lost 2 bases and the J segment 0 bases; nucleotides outside the gene matches: 11. This CDR3 comprises 18 residues. From germline, CDR1 is WSHSY and CDR2 SAAADI. The CDR3 reads CASSEGLAVFTSTDTQYF. The CDR3 DNA follows: TGCGCCAGCAGTGAGGGGCTAGCGGTATTCACTAGCACAGATACGCAGTATTTT.

This clone was counted between two and nine times. The V gene is TRBV6-6, the J gene TRBJ1-2, with D tentatively TRBD1 (5 bases). From germline, CDR1 is MNHNY and CDR2 SVGAGI (reference sequence). The CDR3 is 14 amino acids. Trimming shortened V by 2 bases and J by 6 bases, and 13 bases separated the two germline ends. The CDR3 coding sequence is TGTGCCAGCAGTTACCCCGCGGGGGGGAATGGCTACACCTTC. Its protein is CASSYPAGGNGYTF.

This clone was observed once. The rearrangement uses TRBV6-6 and TRBJ2-5; no firm D call. This CDR3 is 15 amino acids long. Trimming removed 2 bases from V and 1 base from J, with 11 bases in between. Germline CDR1 and CDR2: MNHNY and SVGAGI (reference sequence). CDR3 bases: TGTGCCAGCAGTTACCCCGAGGTACTCCAAGAGACCCAGTACTTC. Translation: CASSYPEVLQETQYF.

The chain is built from TRBV10-2 and TRBJ1-2; TRBD1 matches 7 bases. The ends lost 4 bases at V and 8 bases at J; junction bases unmatched: 7. The CDR3 contains 13 residues. Germline lookup yields CDR1 WSHSY and CDR2 SAAADI. The CDR3 reads CASSATGAGGYTF. The CDR3 nucleotides are TGCGCCAGCAGTGCCACAGGGGCCGGGGGCTACACCTTC.

This clone was seen only once. V and J are TRBV19 and TRBJ1-1; tentatively, D is TRBD1 (6 bases). The V end lost 5 bases, the J end lost 5 bases, and 12 bases lay between the germline ends. The CDR3 has 13 residues. Looked up from germline, CDR1 is LNHDA and CDR2 is SQIVND (reference sequence). CDR3 in amino acids: CASSPGVLTEAFF. The CDR3 nucleotides are TGTGCCAGTAGTCCAGGGGTTTTGACTGAAGCTTTCTTT.

This chain uses TRBV6-5 with TRBJ1-4; perhaps TRBD1 as D (6 bases). Trimming pared 2 bases from V and 8 bases from J, leaving 15 bases between. The length of the CDR3 is 15 residues. Germline loops: CDR1 MNHEY, CDR2 SVGAGI. The CDR3 is CASSYGGGRLEKLFF. DNA of the CDR3: TGTGCCAGCAGTTACGGCGGGGGCCGGTTGGAAAAACTGTTTTTT.

The chain couples TRBV14 to TRBJ1-1, with 9 nucleotides matching TRBD1. This CDR3 is 17 amino acids long. J was trimmed by 4 bases and V by 0 bases; bases with no gene match: 9. Germline V lookup: CDR1 SGHDN, CDR2 FVKESK. CDR3: CASSQEEYRGRSTEAFF. The DNA of the CDR3 is TGTGCCAGCAGCCAAGAGGAGTACAGGGGGCGAAGCACTGAAGCTTTCTTT.

The chain uses TRBV6-1 and TRBJ1-1, with 9 bases lining up with TRBD1. Trimming cost V 1 base and J 10 bases; bases outside gene matches: 7. Per the germline V gene, CDR1 is MNHNS and CDR2 is SASEGT. This CDR3 contains 14 residues. The chain's CDR3 is CASSEEAQGASAFF. The CDR3 coding sequence is TGTGCCAGCAGTGAAGAGGCACAGGGGGCATCAGCTTTCTTT.

The chain recombines TRBV5-5 with TRBJ1-1; possibly TRBD1 for D (6 bases). Trimming left V 4 bases short and J 1 base short, with 14 bases between. Per germline, CDR1 SGHKS and CDR2 YYEKEE (reference sequence). The CDR3 is made up of 15 amino acids. The CDR3 loop is CASSPSGVQNTEAFF. In DNA, the CDR3 is TGTGCCAGCAGCCCTTCAGGGGTACAGAACACTGAAGCTTTCTTT.

The rearrangement uses TRBV4-1 and TRBJ1-2; 8 nucleotides agree with TRBD1. This CDR3 region has 14 residues. CDR1 and CDR2 (germline): MGHRA, YSYEKL. With 0 bases clipped from V and 11 bases from J, the junction kept 8 bases outside the gene matches. CDR3 DNA sequence: TGCGCCAGCAGCCAAGATCCCAGGGGGCAATATTACACCTTC. This gives the protein CASSQDPRGQYYTF.

V is TRBV7-3 and J is TRBJ1-1; D unresolved. V shed 0 bases and J shed 2 bases, with 10 bases lying between them. The CDR3 totals 15 residues. CDR1 SGHTA and CDR2 FQGTGA come from the germline V gene. As DNA, the CDR3 is TGTGCCAGCAGCTTAACGGCAGGATTAAACACTGAAGCTTTCTTT. It specifies CASSLTAGLNTEAFF.

In this sample, this clone turned up a few times. The chain carries TRBV6-4 and TRBJ1-5; 8 nucleotides agree with TRBD1. This CDR3 region has 15 residues. Trimming took 0 bases from V and 7 from J; bases not matched to a gene: 5. CDR1 and CDR2 from the germline V gene are MRHNA and SNTAGT. The CDR3 DNA reads as TGTGCCAGCAGTGACTCTGGACAGGGTTCCCAGCCCCAGCATTTT. As protein: CASSDSGQGSQPQHF.